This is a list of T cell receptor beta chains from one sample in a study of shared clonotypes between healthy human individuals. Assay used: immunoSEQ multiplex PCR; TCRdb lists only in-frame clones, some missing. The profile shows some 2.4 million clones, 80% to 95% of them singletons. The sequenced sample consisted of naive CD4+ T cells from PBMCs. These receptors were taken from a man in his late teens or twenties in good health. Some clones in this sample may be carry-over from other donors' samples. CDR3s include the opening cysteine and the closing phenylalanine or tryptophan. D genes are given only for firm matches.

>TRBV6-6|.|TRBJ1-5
CASSPRLNQPQHF
TGTGCCAGCAGCCCCCGACTAAATCAGCCCCAGCATTTT
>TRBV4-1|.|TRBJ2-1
CASSQDLYSGHTANEQFF
TGCGCCAGCAGCCAAGATCTCTATTCAGGGCATACGGCTAATGAGCAGTTCTTC
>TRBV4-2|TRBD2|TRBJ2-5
CASSQGTAGGPGTETQYF
TGTGCCAGCAGCCAAGGGACGGCGGGAGGGCCTGGGACGGAGACCCAGTACTTC
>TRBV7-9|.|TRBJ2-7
CASSLGSSIIYEQYF
TGTGCCAGCAGCTTAGGCAGTTCCATAATATACGAGCAGTACTTC
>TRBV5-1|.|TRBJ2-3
CASSLAKATDTQYF
TGCGCCAGCAGCTTGGCGAAGGCCACAGATACGCAGTATTTT
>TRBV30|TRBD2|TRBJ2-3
CAWSVRGGRTTDTQYF
TGTGCCTGGAGTGTCCGGGGCGGGAGGACCACAGATACGCAGTATTTT
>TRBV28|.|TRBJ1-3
CASYDQEVSRSGNTIYF
TGTGCCAGCTATGACCAAGAGGTCTCCCGCTCTGGAAACACCATATATTTT
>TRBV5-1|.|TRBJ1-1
CASSLGSGRNTEAFF
TGCGCCAGCAGCTTGGGTTCTGGAAGGAACACTGAAGCTTTCTTT
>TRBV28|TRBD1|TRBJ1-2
CASRRTGAFYGYTF
TGTGCCAGCAGGCGGACAGGGGCGTTCTATGGCTACACCTTC
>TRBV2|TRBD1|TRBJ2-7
CASREGGTGGLNHNF
TGTGCCAGCAGGGAGGGCGGGACAGGGGGATTAAATCACAACTTC
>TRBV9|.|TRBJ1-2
CASSVNRANGYTF
TGTGCCAGCAGCGTGAACAGGGCTAATGGCTACACCTTC
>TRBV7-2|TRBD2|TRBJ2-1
CASSTPGTSFNEQFF
TGTGCCAGCAGCACCCCCGGGACTAGCTTCAATGAGCAGTTCTTC
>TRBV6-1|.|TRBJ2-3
CASSDRLSSDTQYF
TGTGCCAGCAGTGACCGCTTGAGTAGCGATACGCAGTATTTT
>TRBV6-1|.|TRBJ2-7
CASSDVTHRSSYEQYF
TGTGCCAGCAGTGATGTTACTCACCGAAGCTCCTACGAGCAGTACTTC
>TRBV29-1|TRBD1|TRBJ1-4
CSVGAGGEEKLFF
TGCAGCGTTGGGGCAGGGGGTGAGGAAAAACTGTTTTTT
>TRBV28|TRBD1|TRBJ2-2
CASSGDRGSGPGELFF
TGTGCCAGCAGTGGCGACAGGGGAAGTGGTCCCGGGGAGCTGTTTTTT
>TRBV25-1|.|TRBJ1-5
CASSEPGERPQHF
TGTGCCAGCAGTGAGCCAGGGGAGCGGCCCCAGCATTTT
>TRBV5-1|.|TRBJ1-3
CASRQGPSVDANTIYF
TGCGCCAGCAGACAAGGGCCCTCGGTAGATGCAAACACCATATATTTT
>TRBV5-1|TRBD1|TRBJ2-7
CASSSPGQLYEQYF
TGCGCCAGCAGCTCGCCGGGACAGTTATACGAGCAGTACTTC
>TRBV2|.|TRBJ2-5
CASSPGVQETQYF
TGTGCCAGCAGCCCGGGGGTCCAAGAGACCCAGTACTTC
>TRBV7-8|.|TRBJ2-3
CASSLVEGGTPLTDTQYF
TGTGCCAGCAGCTTAGTCGAGGGGGGCACGCCCCTCACAGATACGCAGTATTTT
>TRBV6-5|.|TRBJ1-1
CASMVNRRVNTEAFF
TGTGCCAGCATGGTTAACCGGAGGGTGAACACTGAAGCTTTCTTT
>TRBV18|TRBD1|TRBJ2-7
CASSPPTSTGSYEQYF
TGTGCCAGCTCACCACCCACCTCGACAGGGTCGTACGAGCAGTACTTC
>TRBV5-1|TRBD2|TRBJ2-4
CASSLGAGVLKNIQYF
TGCGCCAGCAGCTTGGGGGCGGGGGTCCTCAAAAACATTCAGTACTTC
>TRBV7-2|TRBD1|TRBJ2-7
CASRSPGQGTYEQYF
TGTGCCAGCAGATCACCGGGACAGGGAACCTACGAGCAGTACTTC
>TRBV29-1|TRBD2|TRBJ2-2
CSFSTSGSKTGELFF
TGCAGCTTCTCGACTAGCGGGAGCAAAACCGGGGAGCTGTTTTTT
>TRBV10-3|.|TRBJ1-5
CAISESTPGQPQHF
TGTGCCATCAGTGAGTCGACTCCAGGTCAGCCCCAGCATTTT
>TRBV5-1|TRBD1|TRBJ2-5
CASSYEGDRAQETQYF
TGCGCCAGCAGCTATGAGGGGGACAGGGCACAAGAGACCCAGTACTTC
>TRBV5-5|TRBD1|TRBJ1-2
CASSLGQGGSNYGYTF
TGTGCCAGCAGCCTCGGACAGGGGGGCTCAAACTATGGCTACACCTTC
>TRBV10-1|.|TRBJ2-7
CASSQTRTGAGNEQYF
TGCGCCAGCAGCCAGACTAGGACAGGCGCCGGGAACGAGCAGTACTTC
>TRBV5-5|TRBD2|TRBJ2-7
CASSLEAGTGSTYEQYF
TGTGCCAGCAGCCTAGAAGCGGGAACCGGGAGTACCTACGAGCAGTACTTC
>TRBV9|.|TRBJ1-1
CASSVVGLTNTEAFF
TGTGCCAGCAGCGTAGTCGGGTTGACGAACACTGAAGCTTTCTTT
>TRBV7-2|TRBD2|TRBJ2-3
CASSRGTSGSSDTQYF
TGTGCCAGCAGCCGGGGGACTAGCGGGAGTTCAGATACGCAGTATTTT
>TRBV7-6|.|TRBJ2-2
CASSQTKNTGELFF
TGTGCCAGCAGCCAGACCAAGAACACCGGGGAGCTGTTTTTT
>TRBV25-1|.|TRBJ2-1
CASSDASGDNEQFF
TGTGCCAGCAGTGATGCGAGCGGTGACAATGAGCAGTTCTTC
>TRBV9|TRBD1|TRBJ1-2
CASSVGTGYGYTF
TGTGCCAGCAGCGTCGGGACAGGCTATGGCTACACCTTC
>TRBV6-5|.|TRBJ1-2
CASTKAGSPYYGYTF
TGTGCCAGCACCAAAGCGGGGTCCCCTTACTATGGCTACACCTTC